This T cell receptor beta chain was identified during a study of OX40 agonist ivuxolimab in advanced cancers. Study-wide context: Ivuxolimab, which is an agonistic anti-OX40 (CD134) antibody, was administered to the patients.

The assay was immunoSEQ multiplex PCR, and TCRdb's table has in-frame clones only and misses some. The data show around 84,000 clones, 80% to 95% seen once. General study points: Normalized expansion of T-cell clones was also low for some nonresponders.

Anyone with autoimmune disease history or systemic immunosuppression was excluded. A remark on this clone: The antigen is not known.

Germline V gives CDR1 SGHVS, CDR2 FNYEAQ. The CDR3 contains 14 residues. V lost 5 bases and J 2 bases, leaving 13 bases between the germline ends. This sample comprised CD4+ or CD8+ T cells sorted from blood, obtained in a trial of the OX40 agonist ivuxolimab. This receptor was obtained from an adult with an advanced solid tumor such as melanoma, head and neck, liver or kidney cancer. The chain joins TRBV7-6 to TRBJ2-7; no reliable D call. The CDR3 DNA reads TGTGCCAGCAGCCAAGGGTACGGAGCCTACGAGCAGTACTTC. Translated, it gives CASSQGYGAYEQYF.